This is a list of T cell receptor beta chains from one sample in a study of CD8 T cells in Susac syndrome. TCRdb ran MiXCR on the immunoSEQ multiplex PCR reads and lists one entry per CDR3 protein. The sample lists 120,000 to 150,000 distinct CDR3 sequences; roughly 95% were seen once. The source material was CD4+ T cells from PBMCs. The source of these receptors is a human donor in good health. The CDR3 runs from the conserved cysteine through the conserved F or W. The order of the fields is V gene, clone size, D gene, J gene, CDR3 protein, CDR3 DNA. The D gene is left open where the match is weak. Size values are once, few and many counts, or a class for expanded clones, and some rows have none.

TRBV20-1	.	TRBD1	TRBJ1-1	CSAPGRGQGITEAFF	TGCAGTGCTCCCGGACGTGGACAGGGGATCACTGAAGCTTTCTTT
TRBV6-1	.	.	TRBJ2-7	CASSRPSRAPDYEQYF	TGTGCCAGCAGCAGACCTAGCCGCGCACCGGACTACGAGCAGTACTTC
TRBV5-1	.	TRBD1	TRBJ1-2	CASSPDRDVGGYTF	TGCGCCAGCAGCCCAGACAGGGATGTAGGAGGCTACACCTTC
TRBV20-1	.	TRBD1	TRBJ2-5	CSAERPGGQETQYF	TGCAGTGCCGAGAGGCCAGGGGGACAGGAGACCCAGTACTTC
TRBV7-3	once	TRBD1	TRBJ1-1	CASGDRGRGTEAFF	TGTGCCAGCGGGGACAGGGGGCGAGGCACTGAAGCTTTCTTT
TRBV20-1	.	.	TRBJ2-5	CSARRPGGGETQYF	TGCAGTGCTAGGCGGCCAGGGGGAGGGGAGACCCAGTACTTC
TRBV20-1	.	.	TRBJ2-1	CSAREMRLVDNEQFF	TGCAGTGCTAGAGAAATGAGGCTAGTAGACAATGAGCAGTTCTTC
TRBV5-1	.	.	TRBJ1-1	CASSLGWETEAFF	TGCGCCAGCAGCTTAGGATGGGAGACTGAAGCTTTCTTT
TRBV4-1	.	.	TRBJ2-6	CASSQDIWVSGANVLTF	TGCGCCAGCAGCCAAGATATTTGGGTCTCTGGGGCCAACGTCCTGACTTTC
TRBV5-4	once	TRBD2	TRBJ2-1	CASSLRSSGSMEQFF	TGTGCCAGCAGCTTGAGGTCTAGCGGGAGCATGGAGCAGTTCTTC
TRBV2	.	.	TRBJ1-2	CASSPVVDGYTF	TGTGCCAGCAGCCCCGTAGTTGATGGCTACACCTTC
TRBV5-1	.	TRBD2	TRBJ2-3	CASSSGLAGATDTQYF	TGCGCCAGCAGCTCGGGACTAGCGGGAGCCACAGATACGCAGTATTTT
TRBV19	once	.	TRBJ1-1	CASSVDGEAFF	TGTGCCAGTAGTGTAGATGGTGAAGCTTTCTTT
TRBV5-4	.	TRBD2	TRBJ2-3	CASSWASGSTDTQYF	TGTGCCAGCAGCTGGGCTAGCGGGTCCACAGATACGCAGTATTTT
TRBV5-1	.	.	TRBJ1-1	CASSWGDGDTEAFF	TGCGCCAGCAGCTGGGGGGACGGGGACACTGAAGCTTTCTTT
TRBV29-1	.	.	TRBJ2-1	CSVAASGGDEQFF	TGCAGCGTTGCAGCCTCCGGCGGCGATGAGCAGTTCTTC
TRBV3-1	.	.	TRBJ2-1	CASSQGRSEGFF	TGTGCCAGCAGCCAAGGCAGGTCCGAGGGGTTCTTC
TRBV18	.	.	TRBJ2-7	CASSPNSEGYEQYF	TGTGCCAGCTCACCGAATTCTGAGGGCTACGAGCAGTACTTC
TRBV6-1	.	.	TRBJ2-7	CASSVGGSGEQYF	TGTGCCAGCAGTGTGGGAGGTTCCGGCGAGCAGTACTTC
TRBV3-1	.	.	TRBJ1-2	CASSQVGRMGGYTF	TGTGCCAGCAGCCAAGTGGGACGGATGGGAGGCTACACCTTC
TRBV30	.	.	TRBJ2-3	CAWSEVEDTQYF	TGTGCCTGGAGTGAGGTGGAAGATACGCAGTATTTT
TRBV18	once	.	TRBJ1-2	CASSPRTVNYGYTF	TGTGCCAGCTCGCCTCGGACCGTTAACTATGGCTACACCTTC
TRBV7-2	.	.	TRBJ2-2	CASSLNPGNTGELFF	TGTGCCAGCAGCTTAAACCCCGGGAACACCGGGGAGCTGTTTTTT
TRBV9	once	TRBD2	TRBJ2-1	CASSRRGDSGSLYEQFF	TGTGCCAGCAGCCGGCGGGGTGATAGCGGGAGTTTGTATGAGCAGTTCTTC
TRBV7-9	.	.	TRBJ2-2	CASSFSSGELFF	TGTGCCAGCAGTTTTAGTTCCGGGGAGCTGTTTTTT
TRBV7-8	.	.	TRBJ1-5	CASSVARGSNQPQHF	TGTGCCAGCAGTGTAGCTAGGGGTAGCAATCAGCCCCAGCATTTT
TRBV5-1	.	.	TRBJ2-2	CASTSGGTSNTGELFF	TGCGCCAGCACCTCAGGCGGGACTTCTAACACCGGGGAGCTGTTTTTT
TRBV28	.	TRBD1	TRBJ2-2	CASSLTGVNGELFF	TGTGCCAGCAGTTTGACAGGGGTGAACGGGGAGCTGTTTTTT
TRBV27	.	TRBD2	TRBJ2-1	CASRKAGGLGEQFF	TGTGCCAGCAGGAAAGCGGGAGGGCTCGGTGAGCAGTTCTTC